The clone carrying this T cell receptor (beta chain) has ten or more counts. As yet, its antigen is unknown. The CDR3 consists of 13 residues. Trimming left V 2 bases short and J 5 bases short, with 8 bases between. Germline V CDR1 and CDR2: SGHRS, YFSETQ. MiXCR, applied by TCRdb to the 5' RACE reads, yields one record per CDR3 protein. This table has about 78,000 distinct CDR3 sequences, just over 5% appearing once. These data originate in a study of neurological immune-mediated disorders. Broader study findings: The most TCR clonal expansion was seen in HTLV-1-associated myelopathy, and the least was seen in multiple sclerosis, which fell below healthy controls.

This TCR came from a woman under 40 with multiple sclerosis. The chain carries TRBV5-1 and TRBJ1-5, with a tentative D call TRBD1 (5 bases). The sequencing input was PBMCs. The CDR3 sequence is CASSFDSDQPQHF. DNA of the CDR3: TGCGCCAGCAGCTTCGACAGCGATCAGCCCCAGCATTTT.